The 20 T cell receptor beta chains below all came from one sample that was sequenced in a study of cytomegalovirus exposure and HLA in healthy donors (dated by TCRdb to the late 2010s). Libraries were built with the immunoSEQ multiplex PCR assay. A mixture of 60 forward primers for TCR Vbeta segments and 13 reverse primers for TCR Jbeta segments was used in the multiplex PCR. Entries here come from immuneACCESS through TCRdb and include only in-frame sequences with V and J called. Some clones fail to appear in such tables; in the studies checked, an unresolved V gene covers under half of the shortfall, and the cause of the remainder is unknown. The sample includes about 130,000 clones, with around 80% observed a single time. The ten most abundant clones make up roughly 1.9% of the sample. The sample consisted of PBMCs. All receptors come from a middle-aged woman in good health and CMV-seronegative.

The chain employs TRBV4-1 and TRBJ2-7; D ambiguous. The CDR3 totals 13 residues. V gave up 0 bases and J gave up 2 bases, with 5 bases separating them. CDR1 and CDR2 from the germline V gene are MGHRA and YSYEKL. The chain's CDR3 is CASSQEEPYEQYF. The CDR3 DNA sequence: TGCGCCAGCAGCCAAGAGGAGCCCTACGAGCAGTACTTC.

In this sample, this clone turned up a few times. The rearrangement links TRBV7-7 to TRBJ1-5; D ambiguous. The V gene lost 3 bases and the J gene lost 8 bases, with 11 bases spanning the gap. The germline CDR1 and CDR2 sequences are SSHAT and FNYEAQ (reference sequence). CDR3 length equals 13 residues. The CDR3 bases are TGTGCCAGCAGCTTGAGGCTGGGAGAGCCCCAGCATTTT. Residues: CASSLRLGEPQHF. The full variable domain, in which reference TRBV7-7 and TRBJ1-5 provide the parts outside the CDR3, is GAGVSQSPRYKVTKRGQDVTLRCDPISSHATLYWYQQALGQGPEFLTYFNYEAQPDKSGLPSDRFSAERPEGSISTLTIQRTEQRDSAMYRCASSLRLGEPQHFGDGTRLSIL.

The rearrangement links TRBV6-5 to TRBJ1-4; 7 bases fit TRBD1. The germline CDR1 and CDR2 sequences are MNHEY and SVGAGI. V lost 6 bases and J lost 12; bases outside the gene matches: 7. CDR3 length equals 12 residues. The CDR3 sequence is CASSDRAKELFF. DNA for the CDR3: TGTGCCAGCAGCGACAGGGCGAAGGAACTGTTTTTT.

The genes are TRBV25-1 and TRBJ1-6; D unclear. Trimming removed 7 bases from V and 8 bases from J, with 21 bases in between. This CDR3 is 16 amino acids long. Germline V gene data show CDR1 as MGHDK and CDR2 as SYGVNS. The CDR3: CASNQNPRTEDSPLHF. CDR3 nucleotides: TGTGCCAGCAACCAAAACCCAAGGACGGAGGATTCACCCCTCCACTTT.

This clone was seen only a few times. This rearrangement joins TRBV28 to TRBJ1-1, with 8 nucleotides matching TRBD1. Germline values: CDR1 MDHEN, CDR2 SYDVKM. The trim removed 4 bases at V and 2 bases at J, leaving 9 bases unmatched. CDR3 size: 16 residues. CDR3 coding DNA: TGTGCCAGCAGTTCCCTAGGAACAGGGGGAAACACTGAAGCTTTCTTT. This encodes CASSSLGTGGNTEAFF.

This chain uses TRBV10-3 with TRBJ2-1; 7 positions match TRBD1. Trimming cost V 6 bases and J 7 bases; bases outside gene matches: 6. There are 13 residues in the CDR3. CDR1 is ENHRY, CDR2 SYGVKD, per germline. This CDR3 reads CAIRPTGKNEQFF. CDR3 bases: TGTGCCATCAGGCCGACAGGGAAGAATGAGCAGTTCTTC.

The chain carries TRBV7-9 and TRBJ2-2, with 14 positions matching TRBD2. This CDR3 contains 16 residues. V shed 4 bases and J 4 bases; nucleotides not matched to a gene: 2. Germline assignment: CDR1 SEHNR and CDR2 FQNEAQ (reference sequence). CDR3: CASSSGLAGVTGELFF. In nucleotides, the CDR3 is TGTGCCAGCAGCTCGGGACTAGCGGGAGTCACCGGGGAGCTGTTTTTT.

This chain joins TRBV27 and TRBJ1-4; 8 bases map to TRBD1. The CDR3 consists of 15 residues. Germline CDR1 MNHEY, CDR2 SMNVEV (reference sequence). V gave up 3 bases and J gave up 2 bases; unmatched junction bases: 2. The CDR3 DNA is TGTGCCAGCAGTTTGTCAGGGGGCACTAATGAAAAACTGTTTTTT. Translation gives CASSLSGGTNEKLFF.

The chain links TRBV5-4 to TRBJ1-1; TRBD1 is a possible D gene (6 bases). Between the trimmed V and J ends, which lost 4 bases and 1 base, there was a span of 11 bases. The CDR3 has 14 residues. Per the germline V gene, CDR1 is SGHNT and CDR2 is YYREEE (reference sequence). In DNA, the CDR3 is TGTGCCAGCAGCCAACCGGACAGGAACACTGAAGCTTTCTTT. This translates into CASSQPDRNTEAFF.

J is TRBJ1-6 and V is TRBV27; 8 bases are a match to TRBD1. J was trimmed by 4 bases and V by 8 bases; bases with no gene match: 10. The CDR3 loop spans 16 amino acids. Germline V gene sequence: CDR1 MNHEY, CDR2 SMNVEV (reference sequence). In nucleotides, the CDR3 is TGTGCCAGCTCGACCCCTCGGGACAGGTATAATTCACCCCTCCACTTT. Protein sequence: CASSTPRDRYNSPLHF.

This sequence joins TRBV9 and TRBJ2-2; 10 bases match TRBD2. Per the germline V gene, CDR1 is SGDLS and CDR2 is YYNGEE. V shed 0 bases and J 0 bases; nucleotides not matched to a gene: 8. This CDR3 contains 19 residues. The CDR3 region has the DNA TGTGCCAGCAGCGTAGGAACTAGCGGGACCCTAGCGAACACCGGGGAGCTGTTTTTT. Its translation is CASSVGTSGTLANTGELFF.

This clone appeared once. The chain links TRBV5-8 to TRBJ1-5, with TRBD1 as a possible D gene (5 bases). The germline V and J ends were trimmed by 5 bases and 5 bases, with 26 bases remaining between them. Germline V CDR1 and CDR2: SGHTS, YDEGEE. This CDR3 contains 18 residues. The CDR3 DNA reads TGTGCCAGCAGTCCGATTCCGGGACGGGAGATACCTCATCAGCCCCAGCATTTT. As protein: CASSPIPGREIPHQPQHF.

This clone was seen a few times. This chain joins TRBV6-6 and TRBJ2-3; D is possibly TRBD2 (6 bases). The CDR3 contains 14 residues. V lost 5 bases to trimming and J lost 2 bases, with 11 bases between them. Germline lookup yields CDR1 MNHNY and CDR2 SVGAGI (reference sequence). The CDR3: CASSPTGDTDTQYF. CDR3 DNA sequence: TGTGCCAGCAGTCCTACGGGGGACACAGATACGCAGTATTTT.

The rearrangement joins TRBV7-8 to TRBJ2-2; a weak D match, TRBD1 (7 bases). The CDR3 is 15 residues long. From germline, CDR1 is SGHVS and CDR2 FQNEAQ. Trimming shortened V by 2 bases and J by 6 bases, and 13 bases separated the two germline ends. CDR3 protein: CASSLRQGGSGELFF. Written as DNA, the CDR3 is TGTGCCAGCAGCTTACGGCAGGGGGGATCCGGGGAGCTGTTTTTT.

The chain is built from TRBV6-5 and TRBJ1-5; 8 bases map to TRBD1. CDR1 and CDR2 from the germline V gene are MNHEY and SVGAGI. Trimming cost V 2 bases and J 3 bases; bases outside gene matches: 3. The CDR3 is 15 residues long. This CDR3 reads CASSYRQGANQPQHF. The CDR3, as DNA: TGTGCCAGCAGTTACAGGCAGGGGGCCAATCAGCCCCAGCATTTT.

The V gene is TRBV27, the J gene TRBJ2-7; D is perhaps TRBD1 (6 bases). Germline CDR1 MNHEY, CDR2 SMNVEV (reference sequence). This CDR3 has 18 residues. Trimming shortened V by 0 bases and J by 2 bases, and 20 bases separated the two germline ends. CDR3 sequence: CASSLSGTRYHPAYEQYF. The CDR3 region has the DNA TGTGCCAGCAGTTTATCCGGGACACGATACCACCCTGCCTACGAGCAGTACTTC.

The V gene is TRBV7-6, the J gene TRBJ2-5; the D is unclear. Judging by the DNA end, TRBJ2-7 fits better; the J call may be wrong. Germline V gene data show CDR1 as SGHVS and CDR2 as FNYEAQ. This CDR3 has 13 amino acids. The CDR3 nucleotides are TGTGCCAGCAGCACCTCTCTCTCCTACGAGCAGTACTTC. Protein product: CASSTSLSYEQYF.

The rearrangement joins TRBV11-2 to TRBJ2-3; D might be TRBD1 (6 bases). Looked up from germline, CDR1 is SGHAT and CDR2 is FQNNGV. V was trimmed by 1 base and J by 4 bases, leaving 9 bases between them. The CDR3 is 14 residues long. The CDR3 spells CASSLVQGPDTQYF. The CDR3 region has the DNA TGTGCCAGCAGCTTAGTTCAGGGGCCAGATACGCAGTATTTT.

The chain is built from TRBV7-3 and TRBJ2-2, with 11 bases matching TRBD1. V gave up 0 bases and J gave up 6 bases; unmatched junction bases: 3. Germline CDR1 reads SGHTA; CDR2 reads FQGTGA. This CDR3 is 16 amino acids long. The CDR3 reads CASSLTGTGGAGELFF. The CDR3, as DNA: TGTGCCAGCAGCTTAACGGGGACAGGGGGGGCCGGGGAGCTGTTTTTT.

This clone was seen a handful of times. The chain is built from TRBV19 and TRBJ2-5; 10 bases agree with TRBD1. The end of the DNA aligns better with TRBJ2-7, so the J call may be wrong. Germline CDR1 reads LNHDA; CDR2 reads SQIVND (reference sequence). The length of the CDR3 is 14 residues. The CDR3 DNA reads as TGTGCCAGCATGAGACAGGGGGCGATTCACGAGCAGTACTTC. Translated, it gives CASMRQGAIHEQYF.